The 15 T cell receptor beta chains below all came from one sample that was sequenced in a study of PD-1 blockade in mismatch repair-deficient tumors. The data were produced by immunoSEQ multiplex PCR, yet TCRdb's version contains in-frame clones alone and is incomplete. Among more than 90,000 clones listed, over 60% were seen once. Source: peripheral blood, taken about 13 months after starting pembrolizumab. Receptors originate from an adult with mismatch repair-deficient cancer.

The count of this clone is one. The V gene is TRBV11-2, the J gene TRBJ2-1, with TRBD2 matching over 9 bases. Trimming cost V 5 bases and J 1 base; bases outside gene matches: 9. CDR1 and CDR2 from the germline V gene are SGHAT and FQNNGV. The CDR3 covers 17 residues. In nucleotides, the CDR3 is TGTGCCAGCAGCATCAGTAGCGGGAGTAGTTCCTACAATGAGCAGTTCTTC. It translates to CASSISSGSSSYNEQFF.

The chain uses TRBV7-6 and TRBJ2-5, with D hard to call. This CDR3 comprises 12 residues. The V end lost 1 base, the J end lost 5 bases, and 5 bases lay between the germline ends. CDR1 is SGHVS, CDR2 FNYEAQ, per germline. CDR3 nucleotide sequence: TGTGCCAGCAGCTTAGAAGAGGAGACCCAGTACTTC. It codes for CASSLEEETQYF.

The gene calls are TRBV5-1 and TRBJ2-7; possibly TRBD1 for D (6 bases). Germline CDR1 and CDR2: SGHRS and YFSETQ. V was cut by 2 bases and J by 5 bases, with 11 bases left in between. The CDR3 totals 13 residues. The CDR3 bases are TGCGCCAGCAGCTTTCTCTGGGGGCACGAGCAGTACTTC. This sequence encodes CASSFLWGHEQYF.

The rearrangement links TRBV21-1 to TRBJ2-3; the table's D call, TRBD2, has no DNA check behind it. TRBV21-1 is given as a pseudogene. The CDR3 contains 16 residues. The CDR3 is CASSPGLACGTDTQYF. The CDR3 nucleotides read TGTGCCAGCAGCCCCGGCCTAGCGTGTGGCACAGATACGCAGTATTTT.

The chain combines TRBV7-9 with TRBJ1-1; TRBD1 agrees at 7 bases. Germline assignment: CDR1 SEHNR and CDR2 FQNEAQ (reference sequence). With 8 bases clipped from V and 4 bases from J, the junction kept 16 bases outside the gene matches. CDR3 length: 16 residues. The CDR3 nucleotides are TGTGCCAGCGAACCCGAGAGCCCAGGGGGGAGCACTGAAGCTTTCTTT. It is translated as CASEPESPGGSTEAFF.

This clone was detected only once. V gene TRBV27 combines with J gene TRBJ1-1; D might be TRBD1 (5 bases). Germline V CDR1 and CDR2: MNHEY, SMNVEV (reference sequence). CDR3 size: 14 residues. V lost 5 bases and J lost 1, with 11 bases in between. This chain's CDR3 is CASSAAGRNTEAFF. DNA of the CDR3: TGTGCCAGCAGTGCGGCGGGGCGGAACACTGAAGCTTTCTTT.

This clone is a singleton in its sample. This chain connects TRBV12-5 to TRBJ2-3; 10 nucleotides line up with TRBD1. Trimming cost V 5 bases and J 6 bases; bases outside gene matches: 8. The CDR3 has 15 amino acids. CDR1 is LGHNT and CDR2 is FRNRAP in the germline V gene. The CDR3 loop reads CASGPGDRGSDTQYF. The CDR3 DNA follows: TGTGCTAGTGGTCCGGGGGACAGGGGATCCGATACGCAGTATTTT.

The chain uses TRBV7-3 and TRBJ2-1, with D possibly TRBD2 on 5 matching bases. V lost 7 bases and J 9 bases, leaving 16 bases between the germline ends. The germline V gene has CDR1 SGHTA and CDR2 FQGTGA. There are 13 residues in the CDR3. The CDR3 protein is CASTSSMRAEQFF. As DNA, the CDR3 is TGTGCCAGCACCTCTTCTATGAGGGCTGAGCAGTTCTTC.

The rearrangement links TRBV7-2 to TRBJ2-5; D uncertain. The V gene's germline CDR1 is SGHTA and CDR2 FQGNSA. V lost 4 bases and J lost 1, with 10 bases in between. The CDR3 runs 14 residues. CDR3 sequence: CASSSLDRQETQYF. CDR3 DNA: TGTGCCAGCAGCTCTCTTGACCGCCAAGAGACCCAGTACTTC. The entire variable domain, with the rest obtained from reference TRBV7-2 and TRBJ2-5, is as follows: GAGVSQSPSNKVTEKGKDVELRCDPISGHTALYWYRQSLGQGLEFLIYFQGNSAPDKSGLPSDRFSAERTGGSVSTLTIQRTQQEDSAVYLCASSSLDRQETQYFGPGTRLLVL.

V gene TRBV7-9 combines with J gene TRBJ2-1; 7 bases map to TRBD2. V was pared by 3 bases and J by 3 bases, with 14 bases of the junction left unmatched. Germline values: CDR1 SEHNR, CDR2 FQNEAQ (reference sequence). There are 18 residues in the CDR3. CDR3 in amino acids: CASSFPDRGVAGYNEQFF. As DNA, the CDR3 is TGTGCCAGCAGCTTTCCGGACCGGGGCGTAGCGGGCTACAATGAGCAGTTCTTC.

V is TRBV13 and J is TRBJ2-3; D is possibly TRBD2 (7 bases). Germline lookup yields CDR1 PRHDT and CDR2 FYEKMQ (reference sequence). Trimming stripped 3 bases from V and 6 bases from J, with 13 bases between. The CDR3 loop spans 14 amino acids. CDR3 residues: CASSFRGAGDTQYF. The CDR3, as DNA: TGTGCCAGCAGCTTTCGGGGGGCAGGGGATACGCAGTATTTT.

On this clone itself: One junction end does not reproduce the germline sequence, and a read error may be involved. This rearrangement joins TRBV18 to TRBJ2-1; 10 nucleotides line up with TRBD2. Per the germline V gene, CDR1 is KGHSH and CDR2 is LQKENI. The CDR3 is made up of 15 amino acids. The CDR3 DNA follows: TGTGCCAGCTCAGCACCTAGCGGGAGTGGGGATGAGCAGTTCTTC. Amino acid sequence: CASSAPSGSGDEQFF.

The chain recombines TRBV2 with TRBJ1-2; D perhaps matches TRBD1 (5 bases). V lost 2 bases and J lost 0, with 7 bases in between. The CDR3 is made up of 14 amino acids. CDR1 SNHLY and CDR2 FYNNEI come from the germline V gene. The CDR3 reads CASSEQGANYGYTF. DNA for the CDR3: TGTGCCAGCAGTGAACAGGGAGCTAACTATGGCTACACCTTC.

This sequence joins TRBV5-4 and TRBJ2-3; 7 positions agree with TRBD2. The CDR3 runs to 16 residues. V trimming: 4 bases; J trimming: 0 bases; junction bases outside the gene matches: 8. Germline CDR1 SGHNT, CDR2 YYREEE (reference sequence). The CDR3 protein is CASSPEVGGSTDTQYF. The CDR3 nucleotides read TGTGCCAGCAGCCCGGAGGTGGGGGGGAGCACAGATACGCAGTATTTT. Supplemented by reference TRBV5-4 and TRBJ2-3, the full variable domain reads ETGVTQSPTHLIKTRGQQVTLRCSSQSGHNTVSWYQQALGQGPQFIFQYYREEENGRGNFPPRFSGLQFPNYSSELNVNALELDDSALYLCASSPEVGGSTDTQYFGPGTRLTVL.

V and J are TRBV27 and TRBJ2-6; tentative D call: TRBD1 (5 bases). CDR1 is MNHEY, CDR2 SMNVEV, per germline (reference sequence). V was pared by 4 bases and J by 0 bases, with 13 bases between. This CDR3 is 17 amino acids long. CDR3 in amino acids: CASSSTGGSSGANVLTF. In DNA form, the CDR3 reads TGTGCCAGCAGTTCAACAGGTGGAAGCTCTGGGGCCAACGTCCTGACTTTC. Based on the CDR3 plus reference TRBV27 and TRBJ2-6, the full variable domain is EAQVTQNPRYLITVTGKKLTVTCSQNMNHEYMSWYRQDPGLGLRQIYYSMNVEVTDKGDVPEGYKVSRKEKRNFPLILESPSPNQTSLYFCASSSTGGSSGANVLTFGAGSRLTVL.